This TCR beta chain was identified in a study of T cells in Graves' hyperthyroidism and ophthalmopathy. PBMCs were sourced from roughly 9.1 ml fresh peripheral blood. With 8 bases clipped from V and 0 bases from J, the junction kept 11 bases outside the gene matches. This CDR3 spans 18 amino acids. CDR1 SEHNR and CDR2 FQNEAQ come from the germline V gene (reference sequence). RNA transcripts yielded amplified TCR beta CDR3 regions. During a first-round RT-PCR of the TCR CDR3, the HTBI primer set was used. TCRdb independently ran MiXCR on the multiplex PCR reads; one entry per CDR3 protein. In the table there are over 250,000 distinct CDR3 sequences, roughly 20% of which are singletons. General study results and limits: Most expanded thyroid clonotypes above 0.001 also appeared in blood. A median 6.5 months before onset, the model predicted ophthalmopathy.

In the case of this clonotype: Its antigen is not identified.

The sequencing sample was made of blood. This sequence joins TRBV7-9 and TRBJ2-1; TRBD2 aligns across 12 bases. The sequence came from a man aged 25-45 years with Graves' ophthalmopathy. CDR3 sequence reads: CASRGLAGPRGSYNEQFF. In nucleotides, the CDR3 is TGTGCCAGCCGAGGACTAGCGGGGCCTAGGGGCTCCTACAATGAGCAGTTCTTC.